A selection of T cell receptor beta chains follows, all from one sample in a study of blood T cell repertoires in COVID-19. Profiling relied on immunoSEQ multiplex PCR, and the TCRdb table lists in-frame clones only, not all of them. The sample has 70,000 to 90,000 clones, roughly four fifths seen once. The specimen was peripheral blood. The receptors come from a woman aged 80 or older with acute or convalescent COVID-19. Both conserved end residues are part of each CDR3. Fields, in order: V gene, clone size, D gene, J gene, CDR3 protein, CDR3 DNA. D genes are given only for firm matches. Expanded clones are given a class, and other clones once, few, many or no size at all.

v_gene: TRBV13
abundance: .
d_gene: TRBD2
j_gene: TRBJ2-5
CDR3aa: CASSLGLAGQETQYF
CDR3nt: TGTGCCAGCAGCCTCGGACTAGCGGGACAAGAGACCCAGTACTTC

v_gene: TRBV18
abundance: few
d_gene: TRBD1
j_gene: TRBJ1-5
CDR3aa: CASSIGQELMPQHF
CDR3nt: TGTGCCAGCTCAATAGGACAGGAACTCATGCCCCAGCATTTT

v_gene: TRBV19
abundance: .
d_gene: .
j_gene: TRBJ2-5
CDR3aa: CASSTSRQGLLAQYF
CDR3nt: TGTGCCAGTAGTACCAGTAGGCAGGGCCTTTTGGCCCAGTACTTC

v_gene: TRBV19
abundance: .
d_gene: .
j_gene: TRBJ2-1
CDR3aa: CASSTPERGPYNEQFF
CDR3nt: TGTGCCAGTAGTACGCCGGAACGAGGGCCCTACAATGAGCAGTTCTTC

v_gene: TRBV19
abundance: .
d_gene: TRBD1
j_gene: TRBJ1-2
CDR3aa: CASSLTGGSHGYTF
CDR3nt: TGTGCCAGTAGTCTCACAGGGGGATCCCATGGCTACACCTTC

v_gene: TRBV11-2
abundance: .
d_gene: TRBD2
j_gene: TRBJ2-1
CDR3aa: CASSLGTSGSSYNEQFF
CDR3nt: TGTGCCAGCAGCTTAGGGACTAGCGGGAGCTCCTACAATGAGCAGTTCTTC

v_gene: TRBV9
abundance: .
d_gene: TRBD1
j_gene: TRBJ2-1
CDR3aa: CASSSQGASWGREQFF
CDR3nt: TGTGCCAGCAGCTCCCAGGGGGCCAGCTGGGGCAGGGAGCAGTTCTTC

v_gene: TRBV2
abundance: few
d_gene: TRBD2
j_gene: TRBJ2-1
CDR3aa: CASSEGTSGGDNEQFF
CDR3nt: TGTGCCAGCAGTGAAGGGACTAGCGGGGGGGATAATGAGCAGTTCTTC

v_gene: TRBV12-3/TRBV12-4
abundance: once
d_gene: .
j_gene: TRBJ1-1
CDR3aa: CASRTRAGAFF
CDR3nt: TGTGCCAGCAGAACGCGGGCCGGGGCTTTCTTT

v_gene: TRBV5-4
abundance: .
d_gene: TRBD1
j_gene: TRBJ1-2
CDR3aa: CASSLGGLTGSNYGYTF
CDR3nt: TGTGCCAGCAGCTTGGGGGGCTTGACAGGGAGCAACTATGGCTACACCTTC

v_gene: TRBV4-1
abundance: .
d_gene: .
j_gene: TRBJ2-7
CDR3aa: CASSQDRTYEQYF
CDR3nt: TGCGCCAGCAGCCAAGATAGAACCTACGAGCAGTACTTC

v_gene: TRBV19
abundance: .
d_gene: .
j_gene: TRBJ2-2
CDR3aa: CASSISVGARRELFF
CDR3nt: TGTGCCAGTAGTATCTCGGTTGGGGCCCGGAGGGAGCTGTTTTTT

v_gene: TRBV5-1
abundance: few
d_gene: .
j_gene: TRBJ1-2
CDR3aa: CASSPPDSLGGYGYTF
CDR3nt: TGCGCCAGCAGTCCCCCGGACAGCCTTGGGGGATATGGCTACACCTTC

v_gene: TRBV7-2
abundance: .
d_gene: TRBD2
j_gene: TRBJ2-7
CDR3aa: CASSPSGKSSYEQYF
CDR3nt: TGTGCCAGCAGCCCGAGCGGGAAGAGCTCCTACGAGCAGTACTTC

v_gene: TRBV5-5
abundance: .
d_gene: TRBD1
j_gene: TRBJ2-7
CDR3aa: CASSLDRVVYEQYF
CDR3nt: TGTGCCAGCAGCCTCGACAGGGTAGTCTACGAGCAGTACTTC

v_gene: TRBV7-8
abundance: many
d_gene: .
j_gene: TRBJ2-7
CDR3aa: CASRRGGPINEQYF
CDR3nt: TGTGCCAGCCGGAGGGGGGGGCCTATAAACGAGCAGTACTTC

v_gene: TRBV27
abundance: .
d_gene: .
j_gene: TRBJ1-3
CDR3aa: CASSLGGAPGNTIYF
CDR3nt: TGTGCCAGCAGTTTAGGAGGGGCCCCTGGAAACACCATATATTTT

v_gene: TRBV13
abundance: .
d_gene: .
j_gene: TRBJ1-4
CDR3aa: CASSLPNSRGEKLFF
CDR3nt: TGTGCCAGCAGTCTCCCCAATTCCAGGGGAGAAAAACTGTTTTTT

v_gene: TRBV5-4
abundance: .
d_gene: .
j_gene: TRBJ2-3
CDR3aa: CASRPITTDTQYF
CDR3nt: TGTGCCAGCAGACCTATTACCACAGATACGCAGTATTTT

v_gene: TRBV9
abundance: few
d_gene: .
j_gene: TRBJ1-3
CDR3aa: CASTGGALSSGNTIYF
CDR3nt: TGTGCCAGCACCGGGGGGGCCTTAAGCTCTGGAAACACCATATATTTT

v_gene: TRBV18
abundance: .
d_gene: .
j_gene: TRBJ2-1
CDR3aa: CASSPDSWRVGAEQFF
CDR3nt: TGTGCCAGCTCACCCGATAGTTGGAGGGTTGGCGCGGAGCAGTTCTTC

v_gene: TRBV18
abundance: .
d_gene: .
j_gene: TRBJ2-3
CDR3aa: CASSLETPFLGADTQYF
CDR3nt: TGTGCCAGCTCACTCGAGACACCATTTCTGGGTGCAGATACGCAGTATTTT

v_gene: TRBV20-1
abundance: .
d_gene: TRBD1
j_gene: TRBJ1-4
CDR3aa: CSASGTRQGQNEKLFF
CDR3nt: TGCAGTGCTAGTGGAACGAGACAGGGTCAAAATGAAAAACTGTTTTTT

v_gene: TRBV6-5
abundance: .
d_gene: .
j_gene: TRBJ1-3
CDR3aa: CASKVGWSSGNTIYF
CDR3nt: TGTGCCAGCAAAGTAGGTTGGAGCTCTGGAAACACCATATATTTT

v_gene: TRBV6-6
abundance: .
d_gene: .
j_gene: TRBJ1-3
CDR3aa: CASRPGFSGNTIYF
CDR3nt: TGTGCCAGCAGGCCAGGGTTCTCTGGAAACACCATATATTTT

v_gene: TRBV27
abundance: once
d_gene: TRBD2
j_gene: TRBJ2-7
CDR3aa: CASSLSTSGGAGEQYF
CDR3nt: TGTGCCAGCAGTTTATCGACGAGCGGGGGGGCCGGCGAGCAGTACTTC

v_gene: TRBV5-1
abundance: .
d_gene: TRBD1
j_gene: TRBJ1-5
CDR3aa: CASSLTGLPNQPQHF
CDR3nt: TGCGCCAGCAGCCTGACAGGGCTCCCCAATCAGCCCCAGCATTTT

v_gene: TRBV3-1/TRBV3-2
abundance: few
d_gene: .
j_gene: TRBJ1-5
CDR3aa: CASTGPGEPQHF
CDR3nt: TGTGCCAGCACGGGTCCAGGGGAGCCCCAGCATTTT

v_gene: TRBV10-3
abundance: .
d_gene: TRBD2
j_gene: TRBJ2-3
CDR3aa: CAISGSGEASDTQYF
CDR3nt: TGTGCCATCAGTGGGAGCGGGGAGGCCTCCGATACGCAGTATTTT

v_gene: TRBV19
abundance: .
d_gene: .
j_gene: TRBJ2-7
CDR3aa: CASSSKSDYEQYF
CDR3nt: TGTGCCAGTAGTTCCAAAAGCGATTACGAGCAGTACTTC

v_gene: TRBV2
abundance: .
d_gene: .
j_gene: TRBJ2-3
CDR3aa: CASGTTPDTQYF
CDR3nt: TGTGCCAGCGGCACTACTCCAGATACGCAGTATTTT

v_gene: TRBV29-1
abundance: .
d_gene: TRBD2
j_gene: TRBJ2-2
CDR3aa: CSVVGGGHGELFF
CDR3nt: TGCAGCGTTGTGGGCGGGGGGCACGGGGAGCTGTTTTTT

v_gene: TRBV29-1
abundance: .
d_gene: .
j_gene: TRBJ2-5
CDR3aa: CSVVPPSEKETQYF
CDR3nt: TGCAGCGTTGTCCCCCCTAGCGAGAAAGAGACCCAGTACTTC

v_gene: TRBV27
abundance: .
d_gene: .
j_gene: TRBJ1-5
CDR3aa: CASRLSWDNNQPQHF
CDR3nt: TGTGCCAGCAGGCTATCCTGGGACAACAATCAGCCCCAGCATTTT

v_gene: TRBV2
abundance: .
d_gene: .
j_gene: TRBJ1-6
CDR3aa: CASSAGQANSPLHF
CDR3nt: TGTGCCAGCAGTGCGGGACAAGCTAATTCACCCCTCCACTTT

v_gene: TRBV19
abundance: .
d_gene: .
j_gene: TRBJ1-1
CDR3aa: CATLGGNTEAFF
CDR3nt: TGTGCCACACTAGGGGGGAACACTGAAGCTTTCTTT

v_gene: TRBV7-9
abundance: .
d_gene: .
j_gene: TRBJ1-6
CDR3aa: CASRMTGGHSPLHF
CDR3nt: TGTGCCAGCAGGATGACAGGTGGGCATTCACCCCTCCACTTT

v_gene: TRBV6-6
abundance: .
d_gene: .
j_gene: TRBJ2-5
CDR3aa: CASSPSGAGQETQYF
CDR3nt: TGTGCCAGCAGCCCCTCGGGAGCTGGCCAAGAGACCCAGTACTTC

v_gene: TRBV19
abundance: .
d_gene: TRBD1
j_gene: TRBJ2-7
CDR3aa: CASSIMGTGNYEQYF
CDR3nt: TGTGCCAGTAGTATTATGGGGACAGGGAACTACGAGCAGTACTTC

v_gene: TRBV6-5
abundance: .
d_gene: .
j_gene: TRBJ2-7
CDR3aa: CASLAGAYEQYF
CDR3nt: TGTGCCTCACTAGCTGGGGCCTACGAGCAGTACTTC

v_gene: TRBV6-6
abundance: .
d_gene: .
j_gene: TRBJ2-3
CDR3aa: CASSYGGEINTQYF
CDR3nt: TGTGCCAGCAGTTACGGGGGCGAAATAAATACGCAGTATTTT

v_gene: TRBV7-9
abundance: .
d_gene: TRBD1
j_gene: TRBJ1-5
CDR3aa: CASSETGHSPQHF
CDR3nt: TGTGCCAGCAGCGAGACAGGGCATAGCCCCCAGCATTTT

v_gene: TRBV20-1
abundance: .
d_gene: .
j_gene: TRBJ2-3
CDR3aa: CSASSRVRDTQYF
CDR3nt: TGCAGTGCTAGTTCGCGGGTTAGAGATACGCAGTATTTT

v_gene: TRBV11-2
abundance: .
d_gene: TRBD1
j_gene: TRBJ2-7
CDR3aa: CASSKGQGTYEQYF
CDR3nt: TGTGCCAGCAGCAAGGGACAGGGGACCTACGAGCAGTACTTC

v_gene: TRBV27
abundance: .
d_gene: .
j_gene: TRBJ2-1
CDR3aa: CASRLQGHNEQFF
CDR3nt: TGTGCCAGCAGGCTACAGGGCCACAATGAGCAGTTCTTC

v_gene: TRBV3-1/TRBV3-2
abundance: .
d_gene: TRBD2
j_gene: TRBJ2-7
CDR3aa: CASSPSSGTYEQYF
CDR3nt: TGTGCCAGCAGCCCCTCTAGCGGGACCTACGAGCAGTACTTC

v_gene: TRBV12-3/TRBV12-4
abundance: .
d_gene: TRBD2
j_gene: TRBJ2-5
CDR3aa: CASSLLGGETQYF
CDR3nt: TGTGCCAGCAGTTTACTCGGGGGGGAGACCCAGTACTTC

v_gene: TRBV11-2
abundance: .
d_gene: .
j_gene: TRBJ2-1
CDR3aa: CASSLDLRNEQFF
CDR3nt: TGTGCCAGCAGCTTAGATCTGAGGAATGAGCAGTTCTTC